The sequence of this TCR beta chain was determined in a study of cytomegalovirus exposure and HLA in healthy donors. On this clone itself: What it recognizes is unknown.

Study-level findings and limits: Researchers reportedly found TCR beta sequences accurately predicted most subjects' HLA-A and HLA-B alleles. When presence/absence was analysed, sequencing depth was taken to be roughly uniform across donors.

V shed 7 bases, J shed 6 bases, and the junction held 5 bases outside the gene matches. The CDR3 spans 14 residues. CDR1 is LNHDA, CDR2 SQIVND, per germline (reference sequence). The PCR made use of 60 Vbeta and 13 Jbeta primers. Measured with immunoSEQ multiplex PCR; TCRdb has only the in-frame clones, and not every one. The table shows about 85,000 clones, with 80% occurring only once. This rearrangement joins TRBV19 to TRBJ1-4, with 10 bases matching TRBD1. Sequencing was done on a sample of PBMCs. The receptor's source is a man in his fifties or sixties in good health and CMV-seropositive. The CDR3 sequence is CASKPGTGDEKLFF. CDR3 bases: TGTGCCAGTAAACCCGGGACAGGGGATGAAAAACTGTTTTTT.